This T cell receptor (beta chain) was identified during a study of T cells in Graves' hyperthyroidism and ophthalmopathy. The germline CDR1 and CDR2 sequences are SNHLY and FYNNEI. The CDR3 totals 15 residues. V lost 3 bases and J lost 8; bases outside the gene matches: 7. Amplification of TCR beta CDR3 regions used RNA as the template. First-round RT-PCR targeting the TCR CDR3 was performed with the HTBI primer set. TCRdb used MiXCR to reprocess the multiplex PCR reads, holding one entry per CDR3 protein. The table shows around 240,000 distinct CDR3 sequences, with approximately 16% occurring only once. As to this clonotype: Its antigen remains unidentified.

Broader study findings: The model forecast ophthalmopathy, anticipating it by a median about 7 months before onset.

Each diagnosis was grounded in clinical symptoms, serum thyroxine and TRAb, thyroid ultrasound, and orbital computed tomography. The sequencing input was blood. This clonotype was sampled from a young woman with Graves' ophthalmopathy. V usage is TRBV2 and J usage is TRBJ2-1; 10 bases match TRBD2. DNA for the CDR3: TGTGCCAGCAGTGAGGCTAGCGGGAGTACCCATGAGCAGTTCTTC. As protein: CASSEASGSTHEQFF.